This T cell receptor beta chain originates from a study of Ad26.COV2.S vaccination and SARS-CoV-2 variants. Study at large: In the study, Ad26.COV2.S was injected intramuscularly once, or twice 56 days apart.

Produced via immunoSEQ multiplex PCR; TCRdb's table is partial and in-frame only. The sample shows some 640,000 clones, around 92% of them seen only once. Regarding treatment: about 20 received Ad26.COV2.S at low or high dose, single or two shots; a few received placebo; per-sample allocation not given. The study sampled participants on day 63 after the first vaccine or placebo injection. This person who donated was an adult of 18-55 years in Boston. Source: peripheral blood, taken in a trial of Ad26.COV2.S vaccine versus placebo. The TCR originated in a person between 18 and 65 years old who received the Ad26.COV2.S COVID-19 vaccine or a placebo.

This CDR3 reads CATSRAGGDEKLFF. The CDR3 region has the DNA TGTGCCACCAGCCGGGCAGGGGGCGATGAAAAACTGTTTTTT. The rearrangement uses TRBV24-1 and TRBJ1-4; 8 positions agree with TRBD1. The CDR3 runs 14 residues. CDR1 and CDR2 from the germline V gene are KGHDR and SFDVKD. Trimming removed 7 bases from V and 6 bases from J; junction bases left unmatched: 6.